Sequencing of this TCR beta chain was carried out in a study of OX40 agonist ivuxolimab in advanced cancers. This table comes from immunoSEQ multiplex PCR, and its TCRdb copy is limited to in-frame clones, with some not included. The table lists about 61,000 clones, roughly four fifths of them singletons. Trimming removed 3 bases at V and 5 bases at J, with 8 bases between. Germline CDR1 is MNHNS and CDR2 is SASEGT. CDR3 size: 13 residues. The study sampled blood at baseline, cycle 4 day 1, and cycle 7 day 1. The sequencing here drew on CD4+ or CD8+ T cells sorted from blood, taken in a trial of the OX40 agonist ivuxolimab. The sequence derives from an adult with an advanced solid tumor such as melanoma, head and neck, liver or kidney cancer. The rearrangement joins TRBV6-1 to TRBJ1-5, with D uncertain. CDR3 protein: CASSEVGYQPQHF. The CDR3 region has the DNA TGTGCCAGCAGTGAGGTGGGTTATCAGCCCCAGCATTTT.